This T cell receptor beta chain was sequenced for a study of Ad26.COV2.S vaccination and SARS-CoV-2 variants. Regarding the study as a whole: Researchers cautioned that TCR breadth and depth analyses may have underestimated total T cell responses. Following vaccination, spike-specific CD8+ and CD4+ T cell responses reportedly exhibited substantial breadth.

The CDR3 totals 13 residues. Method: immunoSEQ multiplex PCR; TCRdb's copy keeps in-frame clones and lacks some. The profile shows hundreds of thousands of clones, about 86% of them singletons. Details on this clone: As yet, its antigen is unknown.

Treatment reported: 15 to 20 received Ad26.COV2.S at low or high dose, single or two shots; several received placebo; per-sample allocation not given. Day 63 after the first injection of vaccine or placebo was the sampling time. The source of this sequence is a person aged 18-60 years who received the Ad26.COV2.S COVID-19 vaccine or a placebo. The material sequenced was peripheral blood, taken in a trial of Ad26.COV2.S vaccine versus placebo. This chain links TRBV21-1 with TRBJ2-1. TRBV21-1 is listed as a pseudogene. The CDR3 reads CASSKEGYNEQFF. The CDR3 DNA sequence: TGTGCCAGCAGCAAAGAGGGCTACAATGAGCAGTTCTTC.